This T cell receptor beta chain is from a study of glioma-infiltrating T cells. Findings of the study overall: Above-expected tissue-blood divergence occurred in all gliomas, most in low-grade ones. CDR3 overlap between tissue and blood was very small.

TCR alpha and beta CDR3 regions were amplified from RNA using iRepertoire nested multiplex PCR. For one-step reverse transcription and amplification, roughly 95-450 ng of tissue mRNA or PBMC total RNA was used. TCRdb reprocessed the multiplex PCR reads via MiXCR and lists one record per CDR3 protein. Among around 190,000 distinct CDR3 sequences, around 40% were seen once, and the ten largest hold roughly 5.2%. V trimming: 5 bases; J trimming: 10 bases; junction bases outside the gene matches: 6. The CDR3 loop spans 13 amino acids. CDR1 is SGHVS, CDR2 FNYEAQ, per germline. This clonotype came up many times. Antigen: not known.

Sequenced sample: glioma tissue, nonneoplastic brain tissue, or PBMCs (not recorded which). The sequence came from a human donor with low-grade glioma or glioblastoma, undergoing nonglioma brain surgery, or in good health (not recorded which). The chain is built from TRBV7-6 and TRBJ2-1; 9 bases are a match to TRBD1. CDR3 amino acids: CASSLGQGGEQFF. DNA for the CDR3: TGTGCCAGCAGCCTGGGACAGGGAGGCGAGCAGTTCTTC.